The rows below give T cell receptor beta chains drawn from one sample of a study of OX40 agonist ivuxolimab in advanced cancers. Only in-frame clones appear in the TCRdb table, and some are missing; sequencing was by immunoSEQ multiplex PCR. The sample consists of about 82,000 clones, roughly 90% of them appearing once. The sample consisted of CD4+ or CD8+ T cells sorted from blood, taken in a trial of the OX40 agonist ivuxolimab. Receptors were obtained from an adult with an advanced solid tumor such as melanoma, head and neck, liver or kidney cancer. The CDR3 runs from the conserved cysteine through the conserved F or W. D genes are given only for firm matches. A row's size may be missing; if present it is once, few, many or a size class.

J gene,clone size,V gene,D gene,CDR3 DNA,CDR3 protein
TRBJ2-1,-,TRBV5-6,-,TGTGCCAGCAGCCATTACCCTAGTAGTGAGCAGTTCTTC,CASSHYPSSEQFF
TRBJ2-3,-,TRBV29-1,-,TGCAGCGTTGGTGCAGGGGCAGATACGCAGTATTTT,CSVGAGADTQYF
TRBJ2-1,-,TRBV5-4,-,TGTGCCAGCAGCTTGCGGGAACTAGGATCCAACGAGCAGTTCTTC,CASSLRELGSNEQFF
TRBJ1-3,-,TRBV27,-,TGTGCCAGCAGTTTACCCGGAAACACCATATATTTT,CASSLPGNTIYF
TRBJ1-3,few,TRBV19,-,TGTGCCAGTAGTACAGGGCAAGCATTCGGAAACACCATATATTTT,CASSTGQAFGNTIYF
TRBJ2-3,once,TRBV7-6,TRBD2,TGTGCCAGCAGCCCGCGGGGAGGGATCACAGATACGCAGTATTTT,CASSPRGGITDTQYF
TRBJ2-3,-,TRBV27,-,TGTGCCAGCAGTCCGACATCATCTAGCACAGATACGCAGTATTTT,CASSPTSSSTDTQYF
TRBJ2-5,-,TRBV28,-,TGTGCCAGCAGTTTATGGTCGGAAGAGACCCAGTACTTC,CASSLWSEETQYF
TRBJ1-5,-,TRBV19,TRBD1,TGTGCCAGTAGACCGGGGACAGTCAATCAGCCCCAGCATTTT,CASRPGTVNQPQHF
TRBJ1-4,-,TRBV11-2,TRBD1,TGTGCCAGCAGCTACGGACAGGGGACTAATGAAAAACTGTTTTTT,CASSYGQGTNEKLFF
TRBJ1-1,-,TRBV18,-,TGTGCCAGCTCACCACCGAACAGCTACACTGAAGCTTTCTTT,CASSPPNSYTEAFF
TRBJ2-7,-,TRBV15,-,TGTGCCACCAGCAGAGACAACTACGAGCAGTACTTC,CATSRDNYEQYF
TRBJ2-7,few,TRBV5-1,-,TGCGCCAGCAGCGGGGACGCCTCGGGCAAGCAGTACTTC,CASSGDASGKQYF
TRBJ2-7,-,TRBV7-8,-,TGTGCCAGCAGCTTAGGACTAGGCCAATACGAGCAGTACTTC,CASSLGLGQYEQYF
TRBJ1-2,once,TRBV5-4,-,TGTGCCAGCAGCTTGGGGGAGGGCGGTGGCTACACCTTC,CASSLGEGGGYTF
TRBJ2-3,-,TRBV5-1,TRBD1,TGCGCCAGCAGCCCGGGGACAGGGGGCGGCACAGATACGCAGTATTTT,CASSPGTGGGTDTQYF
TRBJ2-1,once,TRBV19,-,TGTGCCAGTAGTACCCTCGGGCAGCACTACAATGAGCAGTTCTTC,CASSTLGQHYNEQFF
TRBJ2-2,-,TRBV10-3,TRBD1,TGTGCCATCATGGGACAGGGGAACACCGGGGAGCTGTTTTTT,CAIMGQGNTGELFF
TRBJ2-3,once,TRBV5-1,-,TGCGCCAGCAGCTTGGGGGCAGCCACCCCCACAGATACGCAGTATTTT,CASSLGAATPTDTQYF
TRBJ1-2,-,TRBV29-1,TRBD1,TGCAGCGTTGTTGGCCCGGACAGGGTGGAAGGCTACACCTTC,CSVVGPDRVEGYTF
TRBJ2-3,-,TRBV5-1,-,TGCGCCAGCAGCTTGATCGCAGAAGCGGATACAGATACGCAGTATTTT,CASSLIAEADTDTQYF
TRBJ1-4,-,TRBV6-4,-,TGTGCCAGCAGCGAAGGGACGGCGGGAGGGAAACTGTTTTTT,CASSEGTAGGKLFF
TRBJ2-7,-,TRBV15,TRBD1,TGTGCCACCAGCAGGGGACAGGGGGCAGAAGAGCAGTACTTC,CATSRGQGAEEQYF
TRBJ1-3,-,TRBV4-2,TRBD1,TGTGCCAGCAGCCAAGAGGGGGACAGGGCAGGAAACACCATATATTTT,CASSQEGDRAGNTIYF
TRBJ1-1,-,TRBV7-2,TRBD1,TGTGCCAGCAGCTTAGGCCAGGGGGCGACTGAAGCTTTCTTT,CASSLGQGATEAFF
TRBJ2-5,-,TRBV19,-,TGTGCCAGTAGTATAAAGGGCGGAGGAGGGACCCAGTACTTC,CASSIKGGGGTQYF
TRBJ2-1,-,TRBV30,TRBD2,TGTGCCTGGACTAGCGGGAGTTCCTACAATGAGCAGTTCTTC,CAWTSGSSYNEQFF
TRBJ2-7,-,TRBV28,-,TGTGCCACCCAAAACAGGGACTACGAGCAGTACTTC,CATQNRDYEQYF
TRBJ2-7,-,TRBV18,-,TGTGCCAGCTCACCACAAGAGAGCTACGAGCAGTACTTC,CASSPQESYEQYF
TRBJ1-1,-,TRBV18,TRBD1,TGTGCCAGCTCACCTCGACAGGGGGCCACTGAAGCTTTCTTT,CASSPRQGATEAFF
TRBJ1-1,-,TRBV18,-,TGTGCCAGCTCACCCCGGCAGGGAGGGTTAAACACTGAAGCTTTCTTT,CASSPRQGGLNTEAFF
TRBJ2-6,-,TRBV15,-,TGTGCCACCAGTGAACTAAGACTGGGACGGGGTGTCGAGGCCAACGTCCTGACTTTC,CATSELRLGRGVEANVLTF
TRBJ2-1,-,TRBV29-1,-,TGCAGCGTTGAAGATATATGGGATGAGCAGTTCTTC,CSVEDIWDEQFF
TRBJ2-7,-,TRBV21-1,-,TGTGCCAGCAGCAAACTGGCGGGTCTGGGAGACTACGAGCAGTACTTC,CASSKLAGLGDYEQYF
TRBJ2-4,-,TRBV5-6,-,TGTGCCAGCAGCTTGAACGGTCTACCCCACATTCAGTACTTC,CASSLNGLPHIQYF
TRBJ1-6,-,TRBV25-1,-,TGTGCCAGCAGTGAATCTGGATATAATTCACCCCTCCACTTT,CASSESGYNSPLHF
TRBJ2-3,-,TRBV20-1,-,TGCAGTGCTAGCGTCCCAGATACGCAGTATTTT,CSASVPDTQYF
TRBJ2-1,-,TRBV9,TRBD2,TGTGCCAGCAGCGTAGCTCCAGCGGGAGGATTCGGTGAGCAGTTCTTC,CASSVAPAGGFGEQFF
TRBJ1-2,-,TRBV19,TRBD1,TGTGCCAGTAGTAGAGGGGGCGCAAACTATGGCTACACCTTC,CASSRGGANYGYTF
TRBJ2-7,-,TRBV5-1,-,TGCGCCAGCAGCTTGGGAGCCGCCTACGAGCAGTACTTC,CASSLGAAYEQYF
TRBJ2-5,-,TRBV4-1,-,TGCGCCAGCAGCCGAAGGGGCGGAGAGACCCAGTACTTC,CASSRRGGETQYF
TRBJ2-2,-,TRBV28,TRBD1,TGTGCCAGCATCCCCACCCCGGGACAGGGGCACCGGGAGCTGTTTTTT,CASIPTPGQGHRELFF
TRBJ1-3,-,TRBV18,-,TGTGCCAGCTCATCACAGGGAGAGGGAAACACCATATATTTT,CASSSQGEGNTIYF
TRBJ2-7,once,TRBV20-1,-,TGCAGTGCTAGAGTTCTCCACGAGCAGTACTTC,CSARVLHEQYF
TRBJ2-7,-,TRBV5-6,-,TGTGCCAGCAGCTTCGAGCGCGAGCAGTACTTC,CASSFEREQYF
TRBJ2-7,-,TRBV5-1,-,TGCGCCAGCAGGGGGGAGGCCATCTACGAGCAGTACTTC,CASRGEAIYEQYF
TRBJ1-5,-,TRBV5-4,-,TGTGCCAGCAGCTTGCAGGGTAGCAATCAGCCCCAGCATTTT,CASSLQGSNQPQHF
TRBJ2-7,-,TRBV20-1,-,TGCAGTGCCGCCTTAGACTACGAGCAGTACTTC,CSAALDYEQYF
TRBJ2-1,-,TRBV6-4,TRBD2,TGTGCCAGCAGTGGGGGACTAGCGGGAGGTAACAATGAGCAGTTCTTC,CASSGGLAGGNNEQFF
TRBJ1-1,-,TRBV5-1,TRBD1,TGCGCCAGCAGCACGGAATTTGACAGGGTGAACACTGAAGCTTTCTTT,CASSTEFDRVNTEAFF
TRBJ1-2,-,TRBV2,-,TGTGCCAGCTCCAAGGAGATACAGGTAGATGGCTACACCTTC,CASSKEIQVDGYTF
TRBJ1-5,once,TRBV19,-,TGTGCCAGTAGTATAAACTTACATCAGCCCCAGCATTTT,CASSINLHQPQHF
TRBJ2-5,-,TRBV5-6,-,TGTGCCAGCAGCTCCGTTCGAGGCCAGTACCAAGAGACCCAGTACTTC,CASSSVRGQYQETQYF
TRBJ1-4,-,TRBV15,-,TGTGCCACCAGCAGAGATCCCACCGGTGAAAAACTGTTTTTT,CATSRDPTGEKLFF
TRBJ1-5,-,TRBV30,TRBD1,TGTGCCTGGGAGACAGGGGGCAATCAGCCCCAGCATTTT,CAWETGGNQPQHF